This TCR beta chain was recovered during a study of PD-1 blockade in classical Hodgkin lymphoma. Study outcomes and limitations: Exclusion was the outcome for patients who began nivolumab under 1 year after ASCT. The baseline diversity of complete responders showed similarity to that of newly diagnosed patients. The CD4+ diversity rise by C4D1 was clearest in complete responders.

Per germline, CDR1 MDHEN and CDR2 SYDVKM. The CDR3 runs 15 residues. The table came from immunoSEQ multiplex PCR; TCRdb's copy has only in-frame clones and leaves some out. The sample records roughly 140,000 clones, just under 80% being singletons. Concerning this clone: The antigen remains unidentified. The junction does not match germline at one end; this may be a read error.

Every patient had relapsed following autologous stem cell transplantation, and cohorts differed in brentuximab vedotin exposure. This TCR was sampled from a human donor with classical Hodgkin lymphoma. The input for sequencing was peripheral blood mononuclear cells (PBMCs), taken before the second cycle of nivolumab. This rearrangement joins TRBV28 to TRBJ1-5; 7 bases fit TRBD1. In DNA form, the CDR3 reads TGTGCCAGCACTTTAAGGGGACAGAGCAATCAGCCCCAGCATTTT. Protein product: CASTLRGQSNQPQHF. The entire variable domain, with the rest obtained from reference TRBV28 and TRBJ1-5, is as follows: DVKVTQSSRYLVKRTGEKVFLECVQDMDHENMFWYRQDPGLGLRLIYFSYDVKMKEKGDIPEGYSVSREKKERFSLILESASTNQTSMYLCASTLRGQSNQPQHFGDGTRLSIL.